Shown below are 19 T cell receptor beta chains from a single sample sequenced in a study of shared clonotypes between healthy human individuals. Using immunoSEQ multiplex PCR, the repertoire was profiled, and TCRdb retains in-frame clones only, with some absent. The sample shows about 110,000 clones, around two thirds of them seen only once. Sequencing was performed on memory CD8+ T cells sorted from blood. Documented subset: CD45RO+ cells pooled with CCR7-negative TemRA cells. The receptors come from a woman under 40 in good health.

This chain uses TRBV4-1 with TRBJ2-3; D unresolved. Germline V lookup: CDR1 MGHRA, CDR2 YSYEKL. Trimming removed 3 bases at V and 6 bases at J, with 7 bases between. The CDR3 covers 12 residues. The CDR3 nucleotides read TGCGCCAGCAGCCACCCTTACGATACGCAGTATTTT. Protein: CASSHPYDTQYF.

The genes are TRBV10-2 and TRBJ2-7, with TRBD2 matching over 13 bases. The junction had 10 bases not matched to a gene; V was cut back by 6 bases and J by 5 bases. Germline V gene lookup returns CDR1 WSHSY and CDR2 SAAADI. The CDR3 spans 16 residues. For the CDR3, the DNA is TGCGCCAGCAGACTACCTCCTGGACTAGCGGGAGACGAGCAGTACTTC. Translated: CASRLPPGLAGDEQYF.

This chain uses TRBV19 with TRBJ2-5; D may correspond to TRBD1 or TRBD2 (6 bases each). Per germline, CDR1 LNHDA and CDR2 SQIVND (reference sequence). V dropped 9 bases and J dropped 0 bases, with 14 bases sitting between them. This CDR3 is built from 14 residues. CDR3 sequence: CASGRRGNQETQYF. CDR3 bases: TGTGCCAGCGGCAGGAGGGGGAACCAAGAGACCCAGTACTTC.

In this sample, this clone turned up many times. The DNA for the CDR3 is TGTGCCAGCAGCTTGTATCAGGGGCCAAGTCAGCCCCAGCATTTT. It encodes CASSLYQGPSQPQHF. The genes are TRBV7-3 and TRBJ1-5; D is perhaps TRBD1 (6 bases). V lost 3 bases, J lost 6 bases, and 15 bases lay in between. Germline V gene lookup returns CDR1 SGHTA and CDR2 FQGTGA. The CDR3 covers 15 residues.

The gene calls are TRBV2 and TRBJ1-5, with 7 bases identical to TRBD1. The junction had 7 bases not matched to a gene; V was cut back by 6 bases and J by 5 bases. The CDR3 spans 14 residues. CDR1 SNHLY and CDR2 FYNNEI come from the germline V gene. CDR3 DNA sequence: TGTGCCAGCAGGGCGCCGGGACAGTATCAGCCCCAGCATTTT. Protein sequence: CASRAPGQYQPQHF.

This clone was found a few times. This chain joins TRBV19 and TRBJ2-2, with TRBD2 identical over 7 bases. The trim removed 6 bases at V and 7 bases at J, leaving 5 bases unmatched. This CDR3 comprises 13 residues. Germline loops: CDR1 LNHDA, CDR2 SQIVND (reference sequence). In DNA, the CDR3 is TGTGCCAGTAGCCCCGGGGGGAACGGGGAGCTGTTTTTT. Amino acid sequence: CASSPGGNGELFF.

In its sample, this clone was seen many times. The chain is built from TRBV11-1 and TRBJ1-1; D is possibly TRBD1 (5 bases). There are 15 residues in the CDR3. Germline CDR1 reads SGHAT; CDR2 reads FQDESV (reference sequence). V lost 5 bases to trimming and J lost 4 bases, with 17 bases between them. The CDR3 here is CASSPVLDSGTEAFF. Written as DNA, the CDR3 is TGTGCCAGCAGCCCCGTCCTCGACAGCGGCACTGAAGCTTTCTTT.

This rearrangement joins TRBV28 to TRBJ1-5, with 7 bases that match TRBD1. The ends lost 10 bases at V and 1 base at J; junction bases unmatched: 4. The CDR3 is made up of 13 amino acids. Germline V gene lookup returns CDR1 MDHEN and CDR2 SYDVKM. The CDR3 bases are TGTGCCATTCAGACAGGGAGCAATCAGCCCCAGCATTTT. Translation gives CAIQTGSNQPQHF.

This rearrangement joins TRBV10-3 to TRBJ1-5; no reliable D call. V was shortened by 3 bases and J by 2 bases, with 5 bases between the two germline ends. The CDR3 extends over 13 amino acids. Germline CDR1 reads ENHRY; CDR2 reads SYGVKD. This CDR3 is CAISESGNQPQHF. The CDR3 nucleotides are TGTGCCATCAGTGAATCCGGCAATCAGCCCCAGCATTTT.

The rearrangement joins TRBV7-2 to TRBJ2-5; TRBD2 is a possible D gene (6 bases). The J call may be in error: the DNA end matches TRBJ2-7 better. The CDR3 runs 16 residues. Germline-derived CDR1 and CDR2 are SGHTA and FQGNSA. In DNA form, the CDR3 reads TGTGCCAGCAGCCCCGCCCTTGACGGGAGTAGTTACGAGCAGTACTTC. Translated, it gives CASSPALDGSSYEQYF.

The J gene is TRBJ2-6, the V gene TRBV12-1. TRBV12-1 has pseudogene status. The CDR3 sequence is 17 residues long. This CDR3 reads CASSFAGRSSGANVLTF. The CDR3 region has the DNA TGTGCCAGCAGCTTTGCTGGCAGGAGCTCTGGGGCCAACGTCCTGACTTTC.

This clone was observed many times. This chain uses TRBV6-1 with TRBJ2-2; maybe TRBD2 (6 bases). Trimming took 4 bases from V and 8 from J, leaving 20 bases between them. The CDR3 has 16 amino acids. Germline CDR1 MNHNS, CDR2 SASEGT. The CDR3: CASSVALAAESGELFF. CDR3 nucleotides: TGTGCCAGCAGTGTTGCATTAGCGGCAGAGTCTGGGGAGCTGTTTTTT.

This rearrangement joins TRBV27 to TRBJ2-1; a possible D gene is TRBD1 (6 bases). The CDR3 totals 14 residues. Between the trimmed V and J ends, which lost 6 bases and 9 bases, there was a span of 18 bases. CDR1 is MNHEY and CDR2 is SMNVEV in the germline V gene (reference sequence). The CDR3 region has the DNA TGTGCCAGCAGCCCTAAACAGGGTATTGGTGAGCAGTTCTTC. Amino acid sequence: CASSPKQGIGEQFF.

The CDR3 loop reads CASTALLYEQYF. CDR3 in DNA: TGTGCCAGCACTGCGCTTCTGTACGAGCAGTACTTC. The chain couples TRBV2 to TRBJ2-7; D ambiguous. The CDR3 loop spans 12 amino acids. Germline V gene sequence: CDR1 SNHLY, CDR2 FYNNEI. Trimming left V 7 bases short and J 4 bases short, with 11 bases between. Full variable domain (remainder filled in from reference TRBV2 and TRBJ2-7): EPEVTQTPSHQVTQMGQEVILRCVPISNHLYFYWYRQILGQKVEFLVSFYNNEISEKSEIFDDQFSVERPDGSNFTLKIRSTKLEDSAMYFCASTALLYEQYFGPGTRLTVT.

The chain is built from TRBV4-1 and TRBJ1-5, with TRBD1 matching over 7 bases. J gave up 0 bases and V 4 bases, and 3 bases lay outside the gene matches. This CDR3 is built from 15 residues. In germline, CDR1 is MGHRA, CDR2 YSYEKL. The CDR3 is CASSRGTVSNQPQHF. CDR3 bases: TGCGCCAGCAGCCGCGGGACAGTTAGCAATCAGCCCCAGCATTTT.

The J gene is TRBJ2-7, the V gene TRBV10-3, with a weak D call TRBD1 (6 bases). The germline V and J ends were trimmed by 6 bases and 4 bases, with 19 bases remaining between them. The CDR3 contains 15 residues. Germline CDR1 reads ENHRY; CDR2 reads SYGVKD. DNA of the CDR3: TGTGCCATCAGCCCGGGACATTTTCTCGTGTACGAGCAGTACTTC. Protein sequence: CAISPGHFLVYEQYF.

At least ten counts were recorded for this clone. This chain connects TRBV7-8 to TRBJ1-1; maybe TRBD1 (6 bases). V was shortened by 5 bases and J by 6 bases, with 28 bases between the two germline ends. The length of the CDR3 is 18 residues. The V gene's germline CDR1 is SGHVS and CDR2 FQNEAQ. Written as DNA, the CDR3 is TGTGCCAGCAGCCGAGTTTCCTACTCCGGGACATCCTTTTCTGAAGCTTTCTTT. Translating gives CASSRVSYSGTSFSEAFF.

This clone appeared many times. The J gene is TRBJ1-2, the V gene TRBV7-9; TRBD1 aligns across 9 bases. V shed 3 bases, J shed 4 bases, and the junction held 6 bases outside the gene matches. Germline assignment: CDR1 SEHNR and CDR2 FQNEAQ (reference sequence). This CDR3 is built from 15 residues. CDR3 sequence (DNA): TGTGCCAGCAGCTTCCTGGGACAGGGCATCTATGGCTACACCTTC. Protein sequence: CASSFLGQGIYGYTF.

The chain couples TRBV6-5 to TRBJ2-3, with 9 positions matching TRBD2. V gave up 4 bases and J gave up 5 bases; unmatched junction bases: 7. Germline-derived CDR1 and CDR2 are MNHEY and SVGAGI. The CDR3 totals 15 residues. The DNA for the CDR3 is TGTGCCAGCAGTTGGGTTAGCGGGAGTGTAGATACGCAGTATTTT. This sequence encodes CASSWVSGSVDTQYF.